This entry features one TCR beta chain sequence. Original methodology: Nucleated cell counts were estimated from reference gene primer amplification. Generated by immunoSEQ multiplex PCR, the TCRdb table keeps only in-frame clones and is missing some. V and J calls plus clone size are reproduced from that table; the DNA served to infer D and trimming. The repertoire holds roughly 170,000 clones, about 80% seen once, with less than 30% in the top ten. Trimming left V 0 bases short and J 7 bases short, with 10 bases between. The CDR3 contains 14 residues. In germline, CDR1 is SGHTS, CDR2 YDEGEE. This specimen belongs to a study of blood T cell repertoires in COVID-19. Study background: Whether acute or convalescent, the COVID-19 samples came from the United States, Italy and Spain. T cells, B-cell-depleted T cells, or PBMCs supplied cDNA or gDNA.

The sequencing input was peripheral blood. The chain combines TRBV5-8 with TRBJ2-2; D remains ambiguous. The sequence came from a woman between 65 and 79 years old with acute or convalescent COVID-19. The chain's CDR3 is CASSLVNTGGELFF. The CDR3 DNA reads TGTGCCAGCAGCTTGGTTAATACGGGCGGGGAGCTGTTTTTT.